This T cell receptor beta chain stems from a study of early T cells in non-severe SARS-CoV-2 infection. Germline V gene data show CDR1 as DFQATT and CDR2 as SNEGSKA (reference sequence). The V end was cut by 3 bases, the J end by 7 bases, with 7 bases between. The CDR3 extends over 11 amino acids. This clonotype was seen many times. Individual cDNA molecules were tagged with unique molecular identifiers. TCRdb reanalysed the 5' RACE reads using MiXCR and keeps one entry per CDR3 protein. The table lists under 35,000 distinct CDR3 sequences, about 6.7% of them singletons. The specimen sequenced was whole blood. This clonotype was obtained from an adult who was a healthcare worker with PCR-confirmed SARS-CoV-2 infection or an uninfected control (not recorded which). The chain joins TRBV20-1 to TRBJ2-1; weak D call: TRBD2 (6 bases). CDR3 nucleotides: TGCAGTGCTAGTAGCGGTAATGAGCAGTTCTTC. This codes for CSASSGNEQFF.